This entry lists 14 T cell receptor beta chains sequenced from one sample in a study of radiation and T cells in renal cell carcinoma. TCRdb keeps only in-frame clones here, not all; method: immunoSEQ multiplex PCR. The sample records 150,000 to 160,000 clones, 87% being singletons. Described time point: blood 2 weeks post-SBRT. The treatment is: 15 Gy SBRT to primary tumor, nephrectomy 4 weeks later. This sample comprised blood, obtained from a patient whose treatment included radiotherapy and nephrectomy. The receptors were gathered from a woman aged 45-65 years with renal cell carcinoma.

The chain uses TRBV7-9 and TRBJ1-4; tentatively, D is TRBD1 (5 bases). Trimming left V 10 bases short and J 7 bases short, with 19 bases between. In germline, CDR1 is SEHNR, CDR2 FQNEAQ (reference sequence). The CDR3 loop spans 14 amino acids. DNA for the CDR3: TGTGCCATCACAGCGCAAGGGGATGGTGAAAAACTGTTTTTT. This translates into CAITAQGDGEKLFF.

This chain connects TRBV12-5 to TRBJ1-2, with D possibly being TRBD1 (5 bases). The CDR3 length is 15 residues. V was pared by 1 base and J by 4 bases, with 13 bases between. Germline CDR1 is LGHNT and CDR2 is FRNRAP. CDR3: CASGLGGGGLYGYTF. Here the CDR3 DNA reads TGTGCTAGTGGTTTGGGCGGGGGAGGTCTCTATGGCTACACCTTC.

Written as DNA, the CDR3 is TGTGCCATCAGTGACGGGGGGGACGGAGAAAAACTGTTTTTT. Translation gives CAISDGGDGEKLFF. The rearrangement links TRBV10-3 to TRBJ1-4, with a tentative D call TRBD1 (5 bases). The CDR3 consists of 14 residues. CDR1 and CDR2 (germline): ENHRY, SYGVKD. Trimming shortened V by 3 bases and J by 8 bases, and 13 bases separated the two germline ends.

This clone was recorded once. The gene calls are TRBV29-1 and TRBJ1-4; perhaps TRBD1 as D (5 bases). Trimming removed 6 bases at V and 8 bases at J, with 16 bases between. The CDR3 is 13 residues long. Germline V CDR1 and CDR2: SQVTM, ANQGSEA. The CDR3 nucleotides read TGCAGCGTGGCCGTTGGGGCAGGCGAAAAACTGTTTTTT. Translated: CSVAVGAGEKLFF.

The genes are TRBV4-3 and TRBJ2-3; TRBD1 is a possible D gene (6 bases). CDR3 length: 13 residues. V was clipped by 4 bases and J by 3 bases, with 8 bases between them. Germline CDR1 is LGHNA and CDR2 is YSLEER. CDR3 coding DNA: TGCGCCAGCAGCCTACAGGGAACAGATACGCAGTATTTT. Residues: CASSLQGTDTQYF.

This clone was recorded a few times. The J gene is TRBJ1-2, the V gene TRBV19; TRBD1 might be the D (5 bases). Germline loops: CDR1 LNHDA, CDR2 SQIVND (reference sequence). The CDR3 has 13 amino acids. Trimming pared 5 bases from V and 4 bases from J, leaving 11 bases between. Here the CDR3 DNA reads TGTGCCAGTAGTGAGCAGGGAGCCTATGGCTACACCTTC. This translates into CASSEQGAYGYTF.

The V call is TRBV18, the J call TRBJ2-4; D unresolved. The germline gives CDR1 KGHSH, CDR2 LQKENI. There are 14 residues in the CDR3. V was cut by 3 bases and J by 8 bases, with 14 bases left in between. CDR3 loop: CASSPEVIDHIQYF. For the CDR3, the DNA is TGTGCCAGCTCACCTGAGGTCATAGATCACATTCAGTACTTC.

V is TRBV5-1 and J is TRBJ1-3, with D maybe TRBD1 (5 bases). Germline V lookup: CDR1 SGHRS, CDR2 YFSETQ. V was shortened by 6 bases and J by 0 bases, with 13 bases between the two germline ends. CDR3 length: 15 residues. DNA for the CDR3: TGCGCCAGCAAGCCCGGGGACTCCTCTGGAAACACCATATATTTT. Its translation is CASKPGDSSGNTIYF.

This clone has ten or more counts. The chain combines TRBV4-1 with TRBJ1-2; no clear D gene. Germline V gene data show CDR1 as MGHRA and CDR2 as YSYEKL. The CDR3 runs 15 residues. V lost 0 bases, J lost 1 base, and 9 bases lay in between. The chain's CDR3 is CASSQDAWGNYGYTF. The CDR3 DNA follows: TGCGCCAGCAGCCAAGATGCATGGGGTAACTATGGCTACACCTTC.

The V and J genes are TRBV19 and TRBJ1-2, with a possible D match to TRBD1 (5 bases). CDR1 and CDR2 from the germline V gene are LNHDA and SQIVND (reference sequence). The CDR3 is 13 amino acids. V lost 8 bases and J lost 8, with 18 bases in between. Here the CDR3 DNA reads TGTGCCAGTTTCGGCAGGGCAAAGGGGGGCTACACCTTC. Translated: CASFGRAKGGYTF.

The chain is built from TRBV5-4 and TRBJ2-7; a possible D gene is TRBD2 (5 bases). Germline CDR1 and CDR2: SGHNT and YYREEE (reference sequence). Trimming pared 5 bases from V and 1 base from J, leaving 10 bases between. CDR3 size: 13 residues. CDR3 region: CASREEYSYEQYF. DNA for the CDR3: TGTGCCAGCAGGGAGGAGTATTCCTACGAGCAGTACTTC.

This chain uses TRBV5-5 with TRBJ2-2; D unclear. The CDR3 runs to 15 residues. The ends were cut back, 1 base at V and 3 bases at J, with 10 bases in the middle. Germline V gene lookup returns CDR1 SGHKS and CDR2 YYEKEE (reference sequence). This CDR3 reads CASSLRAGDTGELFF. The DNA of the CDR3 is TGTGCCAGCAGCTTGCGGGCAGGCGACACCGGGGAGCTGTTTTTT. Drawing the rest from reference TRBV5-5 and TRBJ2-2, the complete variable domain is DAGVTQSPTHLIKTRGQQVTLRCSPISGHKSVSWYQQVLGQGPQFIFQYYEKEERGRGNFPDRFSARQFPNYSSELNVNALLLGDSALYLCASSLRAGDTGELFFGEGSRLTVL.

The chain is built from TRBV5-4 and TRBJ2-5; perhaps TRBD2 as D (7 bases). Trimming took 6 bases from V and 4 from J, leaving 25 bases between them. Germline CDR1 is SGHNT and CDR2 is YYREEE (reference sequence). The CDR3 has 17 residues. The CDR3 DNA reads TGTGCCAGCACCCTAGGGGGTGCGGGAGCCCGGGGAGAGACCCAGTACTTC. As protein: CASTLGGAGARGETQYF.

For the CDR3, the DNA is TGCGCCAGCAGTCTTACCGATGCGAGCGGCTACACCTTC. Its translation is CASSLTDASGYTF. The V and J genes are TRBV5-1 and TRBJ1-2; D gene unclear. Germline CDR1 is SGHRS and CDR2 is YFSETQ. This CDR3 has 13 amino acids. Trimming took off 5 bases at V and 8 bases at J, with 16 bases between the two ends.